This T cell receptor beta chain came from a study of CD8 T cells in ankylosing spondylitis. Overall study results and limits: Clones linked to disease, bearing a CD8+ phenotype, were relatively rare in peripheral blood. Some of the motif variants had earlier been found in reactive arthritis patients' fluid and blood. According to the report, clones linked to the disease were significantly enriched in matched synovial fluid samples taken from ankylosing spondylitis patients.

Worth noting for this clonotype: The antigen is not known.

A quantitative 5'-RACE method, one with molecular barcodes, was used to make TCR beta libraries. TCRdb called the 5' RACE reads again in MiXCR, with one record for every CDR3 protein. Of about 240,000 distinct CDR3 sequences in the sample, approximately 10% were seen once. Specimen: blood, either unsorted or a sorted T cell fraction (not recorded which). The TCR comes from a male donor with ankylosing spondylitis or in good health (not recorded which).

CDR3 nucleotide sequence: TGTGCCTGGAGGGAGAATAGCAATCAGCCCCAGCATTTT. This encodes CAWRENSNQPQHF. The chain links TRBV30 to TRBJ1-5; D not resolved. Germline lookup yields CDR1 GTSNPN and CDR2 SVGIG (reference sequence). V was trimmed by 3 bases and J by 0 bases, leaving 6 bases between them. This CDR3 has 13 residues. Full variable domain (rest looked up from reference TRBV30 and TRBJ1-5): SQTIHQWPATLVQPVGSPLSLECTVEGTSNPNLYWYRQAAGRGLQLLFYSVGIGQISSEVPQNLSASRPQDRQFILSSKKLLLSDSGFYLCAWRENSNQPQHFGDGTRLSIL.